One sample yielded the 23 T cell receptor beta chains listed below, sequenced in a study of breast tumors, draining lymph nodes, adjacent tissues. Breast cancer patients provided tissue from their axillary draining lymph nodes. Each CDR3 protein is one row after TCRdb ran MiXCR on the multiplex PCR reads. The top ten clones hold around 2.5% of a sample with about 150,000 distinct CDR3 sequences, around a third of them seen once. The sample was axillary lymph node tissue. The receptors stem from a female donor with breast cancer. Some clones in this sample may be carry-over from other donors' samples.

In regard to this clonotype: One junction end disagrees with the germline gene, perhaps due to a read error. The chain combines TRBV9 with TRBJ1-6; D is unclear. Per the germline V gene, CDR1 is SGDLS and CDR2 is YYNGEE. The CDR3 is 14 residues long. CDR3 residues: CASSVVPDNSPLPF. CDR3 DNA sequence: TGTGCCAGCAGCGTAGTCCCAGATAATTCACCCCTCCCCTTT.

This clonotype was seen ten or more times. The genes are TRBV24-1 and TRBJ2-3; D is possibly TRBD2 (6 bases). Germline loops: CDR1 KGHDR, CDR2 SFDVKD. V lost 3 bases and J 4 bases, leaving 13 bases between the germline ends. The CDR3 sequence is 15 residues long. This CDR3 is CATSDPRELADTQYF. The DNA of the CDR3 is TGTGCCACCAGTGATCCCCGGGAGTTGGCAGATACGCAGTATTTT.

This rearrangement joins TRBV19 to TRBJ1-6; D not certain. The V end was cut by 3 bases, the J end by 4 bases, with 7 bases between. This CDR3 spans 14 amino acids. Germline V gene sequence: CDR1 LNHDA, CDR2 SQIVND (reference sequence). The CDR3 coding sequence is TGTGCCAGTAGTATTGGCGGTTATAATTCACCCCTCCACTTT. This encodes CASSIGGYNSPLHF.

CDR3 in amino acids: CASSEAGNRGRMDTQYF. Here the CDR3 DNA reads TGTGCCAGCAGTGAAGCGGGGAACAGGGGTAGGATGGATACGCAGTATTTT. The J gene is TRBJ2-3, the V gene TRBV2, with 7 bases aligning to TRBD1. Germline V gene data show CDR1 as SNHLY and CDR2 as FYNNEI. This CDR3 comprises 17 residues. The trim removed 0 bases at V and 6 bases at J, leaving 12 bases unmatched.

Many counts were recorded for this clonotype. This may be a read error, as it is one base from a much larger clone. The rearrangement joins TRBV20-1 to TRBJ2-7; the D gene is possibly TRBD2 (5 bases). Per germline, CDR1 DFQATT and CDR2 SNEGSKA (reference sequence). This CDR3 comprises 17 residues. V was cut by 2 bases and J by 6 bases, with 26 bases left in between. CDR3 protein: CSARTLAPAASVREQYF. CDR3 nucleotides: TGCAGTGCTAGAACTCTGGCTCCAGCGGCGAGCGTCCGCGAGCAGTACTTC.

This clonotype occurred once. This rearrangement joins TRBV6-5 to TRBJ1-1; 8 bases fit TRBD1. CDR3 length equals 15 residues. The junction had 11 bases not matched to a gene; V was cut back by 0 bases and J by 11 bases. Looked up from germline, CDR1 is MNHEY and CDR2 is SVGAGI. Written as DNA, the CDR3 is TGTGCCAGCAGTTACTCTGGGCCTCGACAGGGGAGTGCTTTCTTT. It translates to CASSYSGPRQGSAFF.

Comment on this clonotype: A junction boundary mismatches the germline segment, possibly from a read error. The V and J genes are TRBV7-7 and TRBJ1-6; D is unclear. Germline V CDR1 and CDR2: SSHAT, FNYEAQ (reference sequence). CDR3 length: 17 residues. CDR3 sequence: CASSGPGSEGNNSPLHF. Written as DNA, the CDR3 is TGTGCTAGCAGCGGCCCGGGGAGCGAGGGCAACAATTCACCCCTCCACTTT.

This clonotype was counted ten times or more. The chain employs TRBV5-1 and TRBJ2-3; D is unclear. Per the germline V gene, CDR1 is SGHRS and CDR2 is YFSETQ. The V end lost 2 bases, the J end lost 2 bases, and 12 bases lay between the germline ends. The CDR3 has 15 amino acids. The CDR3 loop reads CASSFSQPFTDTQYF. The CDR3, as DNA: TGCGCCAGCAGCTTCTCGCAGCCCTTCACAGATACGCAGTATTTT. The complete variable domain, with remaining parts taken from reference TRBV5-1 and TRBJ2-3, reads KAGVTQTPRYLIKTRGQQVTLSCSPISGHRSVSWYQQTPGQGLQFLFEYFSETQRNKGNFPGRFSGRQFSNSRSEMNVSTLELGDSALYLCASSFSQPFTDTQYFGPGTRLTVL.

In its sample, this clonotype was seen a few times. This may be a read error, as it is one base from a much larger clone. V and J are TRBV12-3 or TRBV12-4 and TRBJ2-3; TRBD1 matches 7 bases. J was trimmed by 6 bases and V by 3 bases; bases with no gene match: 3. This CDR3 region has 13 residues. The CDR3 DNA sequence: TGTGCCAGCAGTTTCGGGACAGAGGATACGCAGTATTTT. It is translated as CASSFGTEDTQYF.

The V and J genes are TRBV19 and TRBJ2-7; 8 bases are shared with TRBD1. The CDR3 loop spans 14 amino acids. V shed 3 bases and J 4 bases; nucleotides not matched to a gene: 5. Germline V lookup: CDR1 LNHDA, CDR2 SQIVND (reference sequence). The CDR3 loop reads CASSIGQGTYEQYF. The CDR3 DNA reads TGTGCCAGTAGTATTGGACAGGGCACTTACGAGCAGTACTTC.

This clonotype occurred many times. The chain joins TRBV12-5 to TRBJ2-5; 10 positions agree with TRBD2. CDR1 is LGHNT and CDR2 is FRNRAP in the germline V gene. V dropped 1 base and J dropped 5; count of bases not matched to a gene: 10. The CDR3 spans 17 residues. The CDR3: CASGLDPKRGGRETQYF. The CDR3, as DNA: TGTGCTAGTGGTTTGGACCCCAAGCGGGGGGGCCGGGAGACCCAGTACTTC.

This clonotype was detected many times. The chain has TRBV12-3 or TRBV12-4 and TRBJ1-4; 8 positions match TRBD1. CDR3 size: 15 residues. V lost 8 bases and J lost 3; bases outside the gene matches: 8. The CDR3 loop reads CASGFRGQANEKLFF. As DNA, the CDR3 is TGTGCCAGCGGCTTCCGGGGACAGGCTAATGAAAAACTGTTTTTT.

This clonotype was observed a handful of times. With a much larger clone just one base away, this may be a read error. The genes are TRBV11-1 and TRBJ2-5; the match to TRBD1 covers 7 bases. Germline lookup yields CDR1 SGHAT and CDR2 FQDESV (reference sequence). The CDR3 extends over 12 amino acids. V shed 5 bases, J shed 12 bases, and the junction held 9 bases outside the gene matches. The CDR3 protein is CASSHRQGAKYF. CDR3 nucleotide sequence: TGTGCCAGCAGCCACCGACAGGGAGCGAAGTACTTC.

This clonotype has at least ten counts. The gene calls are TRBV5-1 and TRBJ2-1, with D possibly matching TRBD2 (6 bases). V was shortened by 4 bases and J by 9 bases, with 14 bases between the two germline ends. Germline assignment: CDR1 SGHRS and CDR2 YFSETQ. The CDR3 sequence is 13 residues long. The CDR3 bases are TGCGCCAGCAGCCTGGGGACTTTTGCTGAGCAGTTCTTC. Its protein product is CASSLGTFAEQFF.

There are many counts of this clonotype. V is TRBV7-8 and J is TRBJ2-7, with 7 bases matching TRBD1. The CDR3 sequence is 19 residues long. The germline gives CDR1 SGHVS, CDR2 FQNEAQ. J was trimmed by 2 bases and V by 2 bases; bases with no gene match: 18. The CDR3 reads CASSLYSVGSDRNAYEQYV. In nucleotides, the CDR3 is TGTGCCAGCAGCTTATATTCTGTGGGGTCGGACAGGAATGCCTACGAGCAGTACGTC.

As regards this clonotype: It may be a read error: a sequence one base away is much more abundant. The V call is TRBV11-1, the J call TRBJ2-3, with 8 bases lining up with TRBD2. CDR3 length: 18 residues. Germline-derived CDR1 and CDR2 are SGHAT and FQDESV (reference sequence). The V and J ends lost 2 bases and 0 bases, in that order; junction bases with no gene match: 10. CDR3 sequence reads: CASSLRSGGSSSTDTQYF. The CDR3 nucleotides are TGTGCCAGCAGCTTAAGAAGCGGGGGATCCTCTAGCACAGATACGCAGTATTTT.

Only a few counts were recorded for this clonotype. The chain is built from TRBV6-2 or TRBV6-3 and TRBJ1-5; unclear D gene. CDR3 length equals 12 residues. Germline CDR1 and CDR2: MNHEY and SVGEGT. Trimming removed 5 bases at V and 9 bases at J, with 11 bases between. Here the CDR3 DNA reads TGTGCCAGCAGTCACCCGTCTGGGCCCCAGCATTTT. It translates to CASSHPSGPQHF.

This clonotype was observed many times. This CDR3 reads CASSLDRGSPLHF. The CDR3 DNA reads TGTGCCAGCAGCTTAGATAGAGGCTCACCCCTCCACTTT. The J gene is TRBJ1-6, the V gene TRBV11-2, with no clear D. There are 13 residues in the CDR3. Germline V gene sequence: CDR1 SGHAT, CDR2 FQNNGV. V was pared by 0 bases and J by 10 bases, with 7 bases between. Filled out from reference TRBV11-2 and TRBJ1-6, the complete variable domain reads EAGVAQSPRYKIIEKRQSVAFWCNPISGHATLYWYQQILGQGPKLLIQFQNNGVVDDSQLPKDRFSAERLKGVDSTLKIQPAKLEDSAVYLCASSLDRGSPLHFGNGTRLTVT.

This clonotype was detected many times. The chain uses TRBV6-5 and TRBJ1-5; 9 bases are a match to TRBD1. Germline V gene data show CDR1 as MNHEY and CDR2 as SVGAGI. The trim removed 5 bases at V and 0 bases at J, leaving 2 bases unmatched. The length of the CDR3 is 15 residues. In DNA, the CDR3 is TGTGCCAGCAGTAAACAGGGGGCTAGCAATCAGCCCCAGCATTTT. Translating gives CASSKQGASNQPQHF.

V and J are TRBV18 and TRBJ2-7, with 11 nucleotides matching TRBD1. Germline V lookup: CDR1 KGHSH, CDR2 LQKENI. The CDR3 is 13 amino acids. V lost 7 bases, J lost 6 bases, and 5 bases stayed unmatched. CDR3 in DNA: TGTGCCAGCTACCCCGGGACAGGGGGCGAGCAGTACGTC. It translates to CASYPGTGGEQYV.

On this clonotype itself: This may stem from a read error, because a much larger clone lies one nucleotide away. CDR3 DNA: TGTGCCAGCAGTTGCTCATGGATTGGAGCTGGGGCCAACGTCCTGACTTTC. Translated: CASSCSWIGAGANVLTF. The chain uses TRBV6-5 and TRBJ2-6, with D unclear. The CDR3 totals 17 residues. CDR1 MNHEY and CDR2 SVGAGI come from the germline V gene. V lost 4 bases, J lost 2 bases, and 15 bases lay in between.

This clonotype came up once. As the CDR3 is not closed by the conserved phenylalanine or tryptophan, this likely results from a read error. CDR3 nucleotide sequence: TGTGTCAGTAGTATAGACGGGGATGGCTCCTATAATTCACCCCTCCACCTT. Translating it yields CVSSIDGDGSYNSPLHL. This chain connects TRBV19 to TRBJ1-6; D is ambiguous. The CDR3 is made up of 17 amino acids. Germline V gene data show CDR1 as LNHDA and CDR2 as SQIVND (reference sequence).

The table lists this clonotype with many counts. The chain combines TRBV12-3 or TRBV12-4 with TRBJ1-2; D is undetermined. The V end lost 6 bases, the J end lost 8 bases, and 13 bases lay between the germline ends. The CDR3 totals 12 residues. In nucleotides, the CDR3 is TGTGCCAGCAGCCGGGGATTAAGGGGCTACACCTTC. Translation: CASSRGLRGYTF.